A single sample is the source of the 3 T cell receptor beta chains below, sequenced in a study of shared clonotypes between healthy human individuals. Using immunoSEQ multiplex PCR, the repertoire was profiled, and TCRdb retains in-frame clones only, with some absent. The sample contains about 2.4 million clones, around nine tenths of which appear only once. The material sequenced was naive CD4+ T cells sorted from blood. The subset here: CD45RA+ positively selected. The receptor set was obtained from a man aged 18 to 30 in good health.

This clone was picked up a small number of times. The chain combines TRBV21-1 with TRBJ1-2. TRBV21-1 is an annotated pseudogene. The CDR3 covers 14 residues. The CDR3 nucleotides read TGTGCCAGCAGTGGAAAAGGTCGGGCGCGGGGCTACACCTTC. This codes for CASSGKGRARGYTF.

The V and J genes are TRBV27 and TRBJ2-7, with D perhaps assigned TRBD1 or TRBD2 (5 bases each). This CDR3 contains 17 residues. V was cut by 5 bases and J by 2 bases, with 22 bases left in between. Germline V gene sequence: CDR1 MNHEY, CDR2 SMNVEV (reference sequence). As DNA, the CDR3 is TGTGCCAGCAGTCTACATCTAGCCGGGACCGCAACCTACGAGCAGTACTTC. It is translated as CASSLHLAGTATYEQYF.

The J gene is TRBJ2-7, the V gene TRBV7-2; 7 bases fit TRBD2. The length of the CDR3 is 15 residues. V shed 2 bases and J 2 bases; nucleotides not matched to a gene: 6. Looked up from germline, CDR1 is SGHTA and CDR2 is FQGNSA. For the CDR3, the DNA is TGTGCCAGCAGCTTATACCCAGCGGGGCCCTACGAGCAGTACTTC. It is translated as CASSLYPAGPYEQYF.